This T cell receptor beta chain was recovered during a study of T cell changes during pregnancy in multiple sclerosis. Method: immunoSEQ multiplex PCR; TCRdb's copy keeps in-frame clones and lacks some. The profile shows 60,000 or so clones, about 90% of them singletons. CDR1 and CDR2 (germline): MRHNA, SNTAGT. This CDR3 has 14 amino acids. V lost 2 bases to trimming and J lost 5 bases, with 7 bases between them. This clone showed up just once. This same CDR3 is encoded by further DNA sequences in the sample. Source: CD4+ T cells from peripheral blood mononuclear cells, taken after pregnancy. The TCR comes from a female donor in good health, enrolled as a control in a pregnancy study. J is TRBJ1-6 and V is TRBV6-4; no clear D. Written as DNA, the CDR3 is TGTGCCAGCAGTGACGGGCTGAATAATTCACCCCTCCACTTT. Its protein product is CASSDGLNNSPLHF.